This T cell receptor beta chain is from a study of blood T cells in healthy people across ages. Through a sample-barcoded 5' primer and a J-beta primer mix, a second PCR was run for roughly 6 to 11 cycles. MiXCR was run by TCRdb on the 5' RACE reads, yielding one entry per CDR3 protein. The sample has roughly 680,000 distinct CDR3 sequences; roughly 49% are singletons. This CDR3 region has 15 residues. The germline V gene encodes CDR1 ENHRY and CDR2 SYGVKD. Trimming took off 0 bases at V and 5 bases at J, with 11 bases between the two ends. The material sequenced was blood. This TCR derives from a woman aged 55-69 years in good health. The genes are TRBV10-3 and TRBJ1-5; D gene uncertain. The CDR3 is CAISESDGWDQPQHF. CDR3 DNA: TGTGCCATCAGTGAGTCTGACGGGTGGGATCAGCCCCAGCATTTT.